The 29 T cell receptor beta chains given below trace back to one sample, sequenced in a study of T cells in localized non-small cell lung cancer. Sequencing used immunoSEQ multiplex PCR; TCRdb keeps in-frame clones, though not all of them. Among 20,000 to 25,000 clones listed, roughly 89% were seen once. The sample was peripheral blood, taken before any cancer treatment. These receptors came from a male donor aged 60 or over with stage I lung adenocarcinoma.

The chain is built from TRBV5-1 and TRBJ1-6; D gene ambiguous. V was shortened by 1 base and J by 3 bases, with 8 bases between the two germline ends. CDR1 and CDR2 from the germline V gene are SGHRS and YFSETQ. The CDR3 covers 15 residues. The CDR3 loop reads CASSLSAFYNSPLHF. The CDR3 DNA reads TGCGCCAGCAGCTTGTCAGCCTTCTATAATTCACCCCTCCACTTT.

The chain recombines TRBV30 with TRBJ2-7; D gene uncertain. CDR1 and CDR2 (germline): GTSNPN, SVGIG (reference sequence). The CDR3 sequence is 12 residues long. The V end lost 3 bases, the J end lost 2 bases, and 8 bases lay between the germline ends. In DNA, the CDR3 is TGTGCCTGGAGACTCCCGACCTACGAGCAGTACTTC. This gives the protein CAWRLPTYEQYF.

The rearrangement joins TRBV5-6 to TRBJ1-4, with D unresolved. The CDR3 sequence is 16 residues long. Germline V gene data show CDR1 as SGHDT and CDR2 as YYEEEE. The V gene lost 3 bases and the J gene lost 4 bases, with 16 bases spanning the gap. CDR3: CASSYSSGTFNEKLFF. The CDR3 DNA reads TGTGCCAGCAGCTACTCCAGCGGTACTTTTAATGAAAAACTGTTTTTT.

The chain carries TRBV30 and TRBJ2-1, with D maybe TRBD1 (5 bases). Trimming cost V 2 bases and J 12 bases, with 11 bases left between them. CDR1 GTSNPN and CDR2 SVGIG come from the germline V gene (reference sequence). The CDR3 extends over 11 amino acids. CDR3 residues: CAWSNERGQFF. DNA of the CDR3: TGTGCCTGGAGTAACGAAAGGGGGCAGTTCTTC.

V gene TRBV29-1 combines with J gene TRBJ2-3, with 8 nucleotides matching TRBD1. V was clipped by 3 bases and J by 3 bases; unmatched bases: 11. Germline CDR1 SQVTM, CDR2 ANQGSEA. The CDR3 is 16 amino acids. CDR3: CSVERRDRSPTDTQYF. Written as DNA, the CDR3 is TGCAGCGTTGAGAGGCGGGACAGGTCCCCTACAGATACGCAGTATTTT.

The count of this clone is one. V usage is TRBV7-2 and J usage is TRBJ1-2, with D tentatively TRBD1 (5 bases). Germline V gene lookup returns CDR1 SGHTA and CDR2 FQGNSA. The CDR3 contains 16 residues. The germline V and J ends were trimmed by 5 bases and 6 bases, with 22 bases remaining between them. Here the CDR3 DNA reads TGTGCCAGCAGCCCACTAGAGTCAGGGTTTGGTGATGGCTACACCTTC. Residues: CASSPLESGFGDGYTF.

This clone has a handful of counts. The chain carries TRBV5-6 and TRBJ1-5; no firm D call. Germline assignment: CDR1 SGHDT and CDR2 YYEEEE. Between the trimmed V and J ends, which lost 1 base and 6 bases, there was a span of 11 bases. There are 14 residues in the CDR3. The CDR3 protein is CASSLFGRGQPQHF. The CDR3 nucleotides read TGTGCCAGCAGCTTGTTTGGGAGAGGTCAGCCCCAGCATTTT.

This chain connects TRBV11-1 to TRBJ2-7, with 10 bases lining up with TRBD1. Losses at the gene ends were 4 bases for V and 2 bases for J; bases not matched to a gene: 8. CDR1 SGHAT and CDR2 FQDESV come from the germline V gene (reference sequence). The CDR3 covers 16 residues. The CDR3 DNA reads as TGTGCCAGCAGCTACCGACAGGGGGCGTTCCCCTACGAGCAGTACTTC. Amino acids: CASSYRQGAFPYEQYF.

The chain is built from TRBV7-2 and TRBJ1-3; D gene ambiguous. Germline assignment: CDR1 SGHTA and CDR2 FQGNSA. The length of the CDR3 is 15 residues. V was trimmed by 1 base and J by 2 bases, leaving 9 bases between them. The CDR3 bases are TGTGCCAGCAGCTTAGTTTTGGGTACTGGAAACACCATATATTTT. Translated, it gives CASSLVLGTGNTIYF.

The chain is built from TRBV11-2 and TRBJ2-5; D not certain. The CDR3 contains 15 residues. V shed 6 bases and J shed 2 bases, with 16 bases lying between them. The V gene's germline CDR1 is SGHAT and CDR2 FQNNGV. The CDR3 sequence: CASSFPDGRQETQYF. CDR3 DNA sequence: TGTGCCAGCAGTTTTCCGGACGGTAGACAAGAGACCCAGTACTTC.

This chain links TRBV19 with TRBJ1-4, with 7 bases that match TRBD1. Germline CDR1 and CDR2: LNHDA and SQIVND (reference sequence). CDR3 length equals 14 residues. Trimming removed 9 bases from V and 2 bases from J; junction bases left unmatched: 6. The DNA of the CDR3 is TGTGCCAGCCAAGGGGGCGCGACTAATGAAAAACTGTTTTTT. Encoded protein: CASQGGATNEKLFF.

The CDR3 region is CASSLGGAASRLLSNQPQHF. CDR3 coding DNA: TGTGCCAGCAGTTTAGGGGGGGCGGCCTCGAGATTGCTGAGCAATCAGCCCCAGCATTTT. The rearrangement uses TRBV28 and TRBJ1-5; tentatively, D is TRBD1 (6 bases). Germline V gene lookup returns CDR1 MDHEN and CDR2 SYDVKM. V shed 2 bases and J shed 1 base, with 24 bases lying between them. The CDR3 contains 20 residues.

The gene calls are TRBV18 and TRBJ1-1; tentative D call: TRBD1 (6 bases). V shed 3 bases and J shed 5 bases, with 7 bases lying between them. The CDR3 has 12 residues. Germline-derived CDR1 and CDR2 are KGHSH and LQKENI. In DNA, the CDR3 is TGTGCCAGCTCACCCGACAGGACTGAAGCTTTCTTT. Translation gives CASSPDRTEAFF.

The genes are TRBV7-9 and TRBJ2-3; no definite D call. In germline, CDR1 is SEHNR, CDR2 FQNEAQ (reference sequence). Trimming removed 1 base at V and 6 bases at J, with 8 bases between. This CDR3 contains 13 residues. CDR3 sequence (DNA): TGTGCCAGCAGCTTAGGGAGTTACGATACGCAGTATTTT. Protein product: CASSLGSYDTQYF.

This clone has a single count. The genes are TRBV6-1 and TRBJ1-5, with a possible D match to TRBD1 (5 bases). V lost 6 bases and J 7 bases, leaving 16 bases between the germline ends. This CDR3 contains 14 residues. Germline V gives CDR1 MNHNS, CDR2 SASEGT. The CDR3 sequence: CASRPNRGGQPQHF. The CDR3 nucleotides are TGTGCCAGCAGACCGAATCGGGGGGGACAGCCCCAGCATTTT.

The rearrangement links TRBV2 to TRBJ2-2, with a possible D match to TRBD2 (5 bases). CDR3 size: 14 residues. The V gene lost 8 bases and the J gene lost 2 bases, with 12 bases spanning the gap. Germline CDR1 and CDR2: SNHLY and FYNNEI. The CDR3 spells CASCPGINTGELFF. CDR3 DNA sequence: TGTGCCAGCTGTCCGGGGATTAACACCGGGGAGCTGTTTTTT.

The gene calls are TRBV6-5 and TRBJ2-7, with a weak D call TRBD2 (6 bases). The CDR3 extends over 14 amino acids. The germline V and J ends were trimmed by 6 bases and 0 bases, with 12 bases remaining between them. Germline loops: CDR1 MNHEY, CDR2 SVGAGI. The DNA for the CDR3 is TGTGCCAGCAGCCGGGACTTCGTCTCCTACGAGCAGTACTTC. Protein sequence: CASSRDFVSYEQYF.

The chain uses TRBV19 and TRBJ1-1; possibly TRBD1 for D (5 bases). CDR1 is LNHDA and CDR2 is SQIVND in the germline V gene (reference sequence). V was clipped by 3 bases and J by 0 bases, with 17 bases between them. CDR3 length equals 17 residues. The CDR3 is CASSIGQGSIMNTEAFF. CDR3 coding DNA: TGTGCCAGTAGTATTGGTCAGGGATCGATTATGAACACTGAAGCTTTCTTT.

This chain joins TRBV27 and TRBJ1-1; D is unclear. The CDR3 loop spans 14 amino acids. CDR1 MNHEY and CDR2 SMNVEV come from the germline V gene (reference sequence). Trimming stripped 2 bases from V and 0 bases from J, with 7 bases between. Written as DNA, the CDR3 is TGTGCCAGCAGTTTAACAGCCTTGAACACTGAAGCTTTCTTT. Protein sequence: CASSLTALNTEAFF.

The DNA for the CDR3 is TGTGCCAGTAGTGTCACGGGACTAAGGGAGCAGTTCTTC. Encoded protein: CASSVTGLREQFF. This chain links TRBV19 with TRBJ2-1; 7 bases map to TRBD2. The CDR3 totals 13 residues. V dropped 5 bases and J dropped 10; count of bases not matched to a gene: 8. CDR1 LNHDA and CDR2 SQIVND come from the germline V gene (reference sequence). Together with reference TRBV19 and TRBJ2-1, the CDR3 gives the full variable domain: DGGITQSPKYLFRKEGQNVTLSCEQNLNHDAMYWYRQDPGQGLRLIYYSQIVNDFQKGDIAEGYSVSREKKESFPLTVTSAQKNPTAFYLCASSVTGLREQFFGPGTRLTVL.

V usage is TRBV9 and J usage is TRBJ2-3; 10 nucleotides match TRBD2. Germline CDR1 SGDLS, CDR2 YYNGEE. With V trimmed by 4 bases and J by 4 bases, 9 bases remained unmatched. CDR3 length equals 16 residues. CDR3 loop: CASSPLGLAGADTQYF. The CDR3 DNA follows: TGTGCCAGCAGCCCACTGGGGCTAGCGGGGGCAGATACGCAGTATTTT.

V gene TRBV4-3 combines with J gene TRBJ2-2; D unclear. V was pared by 0 bases and J by 6 bases, with 8 bases between. There are 14 residues in the CDR3. The germline V gene encodes CDR1 LGHNA and CDR2 YSLEER. The CDR3 region is CASSQDVDPGELFF. In DNA form, the CDR3 reads TGCGCCAGCAGCCAAGACGTGGACCCCGGGGAGCTGTTTTTT.

The chain joins TRBV7-2 to TRBJ2-5, with D unclear. This CDR3 comprises 13 residues. V lost 5 bases and J 3 bases, leaving 10 bases between the germline ends. Per the germline V gene, CDR1 is SGHTA and CDR2 is FQGNSA. The CDR3 DNA is TGTGCCAGCAGCCTAACGATTAAAGAGACCCAGTACTTC. This sequence encodes CASSLTIKETQYF.

The rearrangement uses TRBV28 and TRBJ1-4; TRBD1 might be the D (6 bases). Germline V gene data show CDR1 as MDHEN and CDR2 as SYDVKM. V gave up 5 bases and J gave up 4 bases, with 8 bases separating them. The CDR3 is made up of 13 amino acids. The chain's CDR3 is CASSQGLNEKLFF. The CDR3 DNA is TGTGCCAGCAGTCAGGGGCTTAATGAAAAACTGTTTTTT.

CDR3 bases: TGCAGCGTCACCCCGGGAGGGCCTGGCACAGATACGCAGTATTTT. It is translated as CSVTPGGPGTDTQYF. V usage is TRBV29-1 and J usage is TRBJ2-3; TRBD2 matches at 8 bases. Germline CDR1 and CDR2: SQVTM and ANQGSEA. This CDR3 region has 15 residues. Trimming removed 6 bases from V and 1 base from J; junction bases left unmatched: 9.

This clone was seen more than once but under ten times. The rearrangement links TRBV7-6 to TRBJ1-6, with D uncertain. The V end was cut by 0 bases, the J end by 10 bases, with 13 bases between. Germline V gene lookup returns CDR1 SGHVS and CDR2 FNYEAQ. This CDR3 spans 15 amino acids. DNA of the CDR3: TGTGCCAGCAGCTTAGCGGTATCCAAGGGATCACCCCTCCACTTT. Its translation is CASSLAVSKGSPLHF.

The V call is TRBV2, the J call TRBJ1-3; perhaps TRBD1 as D (5 bases). CDR3 length equals 15 residues. Between the trimmed V and J ends, which lost 6 bases and 0 bases, there was a span of 12 bases. The V gene's germline CDR1 is SNHLY and CDR2 FYNNEI. CDR3 amino acids: CASSAAQDSGNTIYF. DNA of the CDR3: TGTGCCAGCAGCGCCGCACAGGACTCTGGAAACACCATATATTTT.

The rearrangement uses TRBV2 and TRBJ1-1, with D tentatively TRBD1 (5 bases). V lost 9 bases, J lost 1 base, and 15 bases lay in between. Germline V gives CDR1 SNHLY, CDR2 FYNNEI. The length of the CDR3 is 14 residues. The CDR3 DNA is TGTGCCAGTAGAAAGGACAATTCGAACACTGAAGCTTTCTTT. Residues: CASRKDNSNTEAFF.

Written as DNA, the CDR3 is TGCGCCAGCAGCCCCGGCGGGCCGGGGACCTACGAGCAGTACTTC. Encoded protein: CASSPGGPGTYEQYF. This chain links TRBV4-1 with TRBJ2-7, with a weak D call TRBD2 (5 bases). There are 15 residues in the CDR3. V was cut by 4 bases and J by 2 bases, with 15 bases left in between. From germline, CDR1 is MGHRA and CDR2 YSYEKL.